This TCR beta chain was profiled in a study of early T cells in non-severe SARS-CoV-2 infection. Study overall: RNA in bulk from unsorted whole blood was sequenced, and chains were unpaired.

The library protocol tagged individual cDNA molecules with unique molecular identifiers. A single record per CDR3 protein comes from TCRdb applying MiXCR to the 5' RACE reads. The table has around 50,000 distinct CDR3 sequences, around 7.7% seen once. Study-wide results and limits: Anti-spike CD8 responses were favored in VDJdb matching, and private and CD4 specificities were missed.

On this clonotype: Its antigen is currently unknown.

The V end was cut by 10 bases, the J end by 1 base, with 13 bases between. The CDR3 spans 13 residues. Germline V gives CDR1 ENHRY, CDR2 SYGVKD. The receptor's source is an adult who was a healthcare worker with PCR-confirmed SARS-CoV-2 infection or an uninfected control (not recorded which). V and J are TRBV10-3 and TRBJ1-1; D remains unclear. Sequencing was carried out using whole blood. The CDR3 bases are TGTGCCACCAACGGTCTAACGAACACTGAAGCTTTCTTT. Amino acid sequence: CATNGLTNTEAFF.